This paragraph covers one T cell receptor (beta chain) sequence. Time point in this sample: pre-treatment sample, taken before nivolumab and TIL therapy. The immunoSEQ assay was v3. Each library reached 1.5 million to 2.5 million read pairs, or roughly 4.5-6 million at deep level. Sequencing used immunoSEQ multiplex PCR; TCRdb keeps in-frame clones, though not all of them. Among 40,000 to 55,000 clones, 79% were seen once, and the ten largest hold 4% to 5.5%. This specimen comes from a study of TIL therapy for anti-PD-1-resistant metastatic lung cancer. Overall study context: Patients had a median age of almost 55 years (range about 38-85). Median tumor mutation burden was 1.5 mutations per megabase.

This TCR derives from a woman between 30 and 79 years old with non-small cell lung cancer. Sequencing used blood, obtained at baseline.

CDR3 sequence reads: CASSMGQASPFEQYF. In nucleotides, the CDR3 is TGTGCCAGTAGCATGGGACAGGCATCCCCGTTCGAGCAGTACTTC. The genes are TRBV19 and TRBJ2-7; 8 nucleotides align to TRBD1. Trimming cost V 6 bases and J 6 bases; bases outside gene matches: 13. The CDR3 runs to 15 residues. The germline V gene has CDR1 LNHDA and CDR2 SQIVND (reference sequence).